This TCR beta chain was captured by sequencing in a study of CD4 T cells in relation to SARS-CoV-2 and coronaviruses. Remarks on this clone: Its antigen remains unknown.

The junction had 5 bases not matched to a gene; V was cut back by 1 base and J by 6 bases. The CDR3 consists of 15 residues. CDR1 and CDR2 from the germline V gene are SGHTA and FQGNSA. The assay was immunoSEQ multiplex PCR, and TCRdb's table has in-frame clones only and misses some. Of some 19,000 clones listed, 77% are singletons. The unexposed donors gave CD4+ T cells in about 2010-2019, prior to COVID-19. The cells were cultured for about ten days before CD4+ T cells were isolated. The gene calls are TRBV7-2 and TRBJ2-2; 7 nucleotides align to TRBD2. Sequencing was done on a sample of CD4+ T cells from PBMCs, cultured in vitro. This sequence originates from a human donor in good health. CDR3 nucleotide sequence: TGTGCCAGCAGCTTAGATGGGAGGGAGTCCGGGGAGCTGTTTTTT. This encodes CASSLDGRESGELFF.